Presented here are 7 T cell receptor beta chains from one specimen sequenced in a study of blood T cell repertoires in COVID-19. The data were produced by immunoSEQ multiplex PCR, yet TCRdb's version contains in-frame clones alone and is incomplete. The sample carries over 250,000 clones, 90% recorded once. The sample comprised PBMCs or T cells enriched from blood (not recorded which). The receptors come from a woman in her twenties or thirties who had recovered from COVID-19.

The J gene is TRBJ2-1, the V gene TRBV7-2; 8 bases fit TRBD2. CDR1 is SGHTA, CDR2 FQGNSA, per germline. J lost 6 bases, V lost 6 bases, and 10 bases had no gene match. This CDR3 is built from 15 residues. CDR3 sequence: CASSTNQRESNEQFF. The DNA of the CDR3 is TGTGCCAGCAGTACAAACCAGCGGGAGAGCAATGAGCAGTTCTTC.

The CDR3 DNA reads TGTGCCAGCAGTGATCTTCTTCTGAAGCCAGATACGCAGTATTTT. Amino acids: CASSDLLLKPDTQYF. This sequence joins TRBV2 and TRBJ2-3; D is undetermined. Germline-derived CDR1 and CDR2 are SNHLY and FYNNEI. This CDR3 spans 15 amino acids. Trimming stripped 3 bases from V and 4 bases from J, with 14 bases between.

This chain links TRBV5-8 with TRBJ2-1; 7 bases are shared with TRBD1. Germline CDR1 and CDR2: SGHTS and YDEGEE. Losses at the gene ends were 2 bases for V and 5 bases for J; bases not matched to a gene: 7. CDR3 length: 15 amino acids. The CDR3 region has the DNA TGTGCCAGCAGCTTACCGGGACAGATGCACAATGAGCAGTTCTTC. Amino acid sequence: CASSLPGQMHNEQFF.

This chain connects TRBV15 to TRBJ1-1; the match to TRBD1 covers 8 bases. There are 15 residues in the CDR3. In germline, CDR1 is LNHNV, CDR2 YYDKDF (reference sequence). After removal of 4 bases from V and 1 base from J, the junction contained 5 bases not matched to a gene. The CDR3 loop reads CATSTPDRGNTEAFF. The CDR3 DNA is TGTGCCACCAGCACCCCCGACAGGGGGAACACTGAAGCTTTCTTT. The full variable domain, with the rest looked up from reference TRBV15 and TRBJ1-1, is DAMVIQNPRYQVTQFGKPVTLSCSQTLNHNVMYWYQQKSSQAPKLLFHYYDKDFNNEADTPDNFQSRRPNTSFCFLDIRSPGLGDTAMYLCATSTPDRGNTEAFFGQGTRLTVV.

This clone has only one observation. The V gene is TRBV19, the J gene TRBJ2-1; 11 bases are shared with TRBD2. J lost 2 bases, V lost 6 bases, and 3 bases had no gene match. Per the germline V gene, CDR1 is LNHDA and CDR2 is SQIVND (reference sequence). CDR3 length equals 15 residues. The CDR3 sequence is CASRGLAEPYNEQFF. In DNA, the CDR3 is TGTGCCAGTAGGGGACTAGCGGAACCCTACAATGAGCAGTTCTTC.

This clone was found a few times. V and J are TRBV28 and TRBJ1-5; 7 nucleotides match TRBD1. Trimming removed 2 bases from V and 5 bases from J; junction bases left unmatched: 9. This CDR3 region has 16 residues. Per germline, CDR1 MDHEN and CDR2 SYDVKM. The CDR3 loop reads CASSLDSGTVDQPQHF. The CDR3 DNA reads as TGTGCCAGCAGTTTAGACTCTGGGACAGTTGATCAGCCCCAGCATTTT.

In this sample, this clone turned up a few times. The V call is TRBV5-1, the J call TRBJ2-7; D remains ambiguous. The CDR3 length is 12 residues. Looked up from germline, CDR1 is SGHRS and CDR2 is YFSETQ. V lost 0 bases and J lost 3, with 4 bases in between. CDR3 sequence (DNA): TGCGCCAGCAGCTTGGGCGACTACGAGCAGTACTTC. Translating it yields CASSLGDYEQYF.